The 31 T cell receptor beta chains listed next were all sequenced from one sample in a study of neurological immune-mediated disorders. TCRdb recomputed calls from the 5' RACE reads with MiXCR, one row per CDR3 protein. The sample lists 84,000 or so distinct CDR3 sequences; about 4% were seen once. Noted time point: longitudinal time-point 3. The sample was PBMCs. These receptors originate from a woman aged 55-75 years with multiple sclerosis.

The sample holds many counts of this clonotype. The rearrangement joins TRBV9 to TRBJ2-7, with 7 bases lining up with TRBD1. Germline values: CDR1 SGDLS, CDR2 YYNGEE. The V and J ends lost 2 bases and 3 bases, in that order; junction bases with no gene match: 5. CDR3 size: 14 residues. CDR3 sequence reads: CASSVEQGNYEQYF. CDR3 sequence (DNA): TGTGCCAGCAGCGTGGAACAGGGGAACTACGAGCAGTACTTC. Supplemented by reference TRBV9 and TRBJ2-7, the full variable domain reads DSGVTQTPKHLITATGQRVTLRCSPRSGDLSVYWYQQSLDQGLQFLIQYYNGEERAKGNILERFSAQQFPDLHSELNLSSLELGDSALYFCASSVEQGNYEQYFGPGTRLTVT.

This chain links TRBV11-2 with TRBJ2-3, with D hard to call. Germline-derived CDR1 and CDR2 are SGHAT and FQNNGV. This CDR3 has 14 amino acids. Trimming pared 1 base from V and 4 bases from J, leaving 9 bases between. CDR3 in DNA: TGTGCCAGCAGCTTAGCGTGGGTCCCAGATACGCAGTATTTT. Residues: CASSLAWVPDTQYF.

This clonotype was counted ten times or more. The V gene is TRBV7-2, the J gene TRBJ1-5, with D maybe TRBD1 (5 bases). The germline CDR1 and CDR2 sequences are SGHTA and FQGNSA. V lost 5 bases and J 3 bases, leaving 14 bases between the germline ends. This CDR3 contains 15 residues. CDR3 in DNA: TGTGCCAGCAGCACGCCTGGCAGGGTCAATCAGCCCCAGCATTTT. Its protein is CASSTPGRVNQPQHF.

This clonotype was counted at least ten times. This chain connects TRBV6-5 to TRBJ2-5, with unresolved D. The CDR3 is 11 residues long. CDR1 and CDR2 from the germline V gene are MNHEY and SVGAGI. The V gene lost 9 bases and the J gene lost 3 bases, with 8 bases spanning the gap. The CDR3 loop is CASGVEETQYF. CDR3 bases: TGTGCCAGTGGGGTGGAAGAGACCCAGTACTTC.

This clonotype was observed at least ten times. The chain couples TRBV6-5 to TRBJ1-2; 7 bases are a match to TRBD1. CDR1 and CDR2 from the germline V gene are MNHEY and SVGAGI. V gave up 6 bases and J gave up 4 bases; unmatched junction bases: 8. The CDR3 has 14 amino acids. The CDR3 loop is CASRGTDVSYGYTF. For the CDR3, the DNA is TGTGCCAGCAGGGGGACAGATGTTTCCTATGGCTACACCTTC.

This clonotype was recorded many times. This chain connects TRBV12-3 or TRBV12-4 to TRBJ2-5; no firm D call. The V end was cut by 1 base, the J end by 5 bases, with 14 bases between. This CDR3 is 15 amino acids long. CDR3 sequence reads: CASSLDSKGSETQYF. The CDR3 DNA is TGTGCCAGCAGTTTAGACAGCAAAGGTTCGGAGACCCAGTACTTC.

V is TRBV3-1 and J is TRBJ1-1; D not resolved. V was pared by 4 bases and J by 4 bases, with 13 bases between. The CDR3 has 14 amino acids. CDR1 and CDR2 (germline): LGHDT, YNNKEL (reference sequence). CDR3 nucleotides: TGTGCCAGCAGCCCTCATGCGGAATTCACTGAAGCTTTCTTT. Protein: CASSPHAEFTEAFF.

This clonotype was seen at least ten times. V is TRBV3-1 and J is TRBJ2-1; 12 positions agree with TRBD1. The CDR3 consists of 14 residues. V dropped 8 bases and J dropped 4; count of bases not matched to a gene: 3. Per the germline V gene, CDR1 is LGHDT and CDR2 is YNNKEL (reference sequence). CDR3 in DNA: TGTGCCAGCGGGGGACAGGGGGCTTACAATGAGCAGTTCTTC. Residues: CASGGQGAYNEQFF.

The sample holds many counts of this clonotype. The chain recombines TRBV28 with TRBJ1-4; possible D gene TRBD1, 6 bases. The CDR3 has 14 residues. CDR1 is MDHEN, CDR2 SYDVKM, per germline. The V and J ends lost 3 bases and 7 bases respectively, with 12 bases between them. DNA of the CDR3: TGTGCCAGCAGTTTTGGCGGAGGGGGTGAAAAACTGTTTTTT. It yields the protein CASSFGGGGEKLFF.

This clonotype was counted ten times or more. The V call is TRBV5-1, the J call TRBJ1-2; D call uncertain. The germline V gene has CDR1 SGHRS and CDR2 YFSETQ. The CDR3 has 12 amino acids. The ends were cut back, 0 bases at V and 5 bases at J, with 5 bases in the middle. The CDR3 region has the DNA TGCGCCAGCAGCTTGGAAGGGTATGGCTACACCTTC. This translates into CASSLEGYGYTF.

Notes on this clonotype: A much more abundant neighbour one base away suggests this may be a read error. The chain carries TRBV6-1 and TRBJ2-1; 14 positions match TRBD2. This CDR3 is built from 15 residues. The germline gives CDR1 MNHNS, CDR2 SASEGT. After removal of 11 bases from V and 6 bases from J, the junction contained 9 bases not matched to a gene. The CDR3 region has the DNA TGTGCCGGAAGACTAGCGGGGGGGTGTGGCAATGAGCAGTTCTTC. This sequence encodes CAGRLAGGCGNEQFF.

This clonotype appeared many times. CDR3 in amino acids: CATSESDFSGANVLTF. The CDR3 region has the DNA TGTGCCACCAGTGAATCCGATTTCTCTGGGGCCAACGTCCTGACTTTC. The V gene is TRBV24-1, the J gene TRBJ2-6; no reliable D call. CDR1 and CDR2 (germline): KGHDR, SFDVKD. Between the trimmed V and J ends, which lost 4 bases and 0 bases, there was a span of 9 bases. The CDR3 has 16 amino acids.

In its sample, this clonotype was seen many times. J is TRBJ2-1 and V is TRBV9; D tentatively fits TRBD1 or TRBD2 (5 bases each). V was pared by 3 bases and J by 7 bases, with 17 bases between. Germline CDR1 is SGDLS and CDR2 is YYNGEE. The length of the CDR3 is 15 residues. The CDR3 sequence: CASSASEGRWNEQFF. The CDR3 bases are TGTGCCAGCAGCGCCTCTGAGGGGAGATGGAATGAGCAGTTCTTC.

The sample holds many counts of this clonotype. The chain uses TRBV12-3 or TRBV12-4 and TRBJ2-3; 9 bases are a match to TRBD1. V was pared by 6 bases and J by 0 bases, with 7 bases of the junction left unmatched. The length of the CDR3 is 16 residues. CDR3 protein: CASRPGTGRSTDTQYF. DNA of the CDR3: TGTGCCAGCAGACCCGGGACAGGGAGGAGCACAGATACGCAGTATTTT.

Ten or more counts support this clonotype. V usage is TRBV5-1 and J usage is TRBJ2-1; TRBD1 matches at 7 bases. The V gene's germline CDR1 is SGHRS and CDR2 YFSETQ. The CDR3 consists of 18 residues. Losses at the gene ends were 6 bases for V and 5 bases for J; bases not matched to a gene: 20. The chain's CDR3 is CASTRDSGPPSLNNEQFF. The CDR3 bases are TGCGCCAGCACCCGGGACAGCGGCCCTCCATCGCTTAACAATGAGCAGTTCTTC.

This clonotype was recorded at least ten times. V and J are TRBV7-9 and TRBJ1-6; no clear D gene. CDR1 is SEHNR, CDR2 FQNEAQ, per germline (reference sequence). Trimming pared 8 bases from V and 0 bases from J, leaving 11 bases between. This CDR3 is 15 amino acids long. DNA for the CDR3: TGTGCCAGCCCCCGGGAGAACTCCTATAATTCACCCCTCCACTTT. Amino acids: CASPRENSYNSPLHF.

This clonotype showed up many times. The chain couples TRBV5-5 to TRBJ1-2; TRBD1 might be the D (5 bases). Trimming took off 0 bases at V and 4 bases at J, with 7 bases between the two ends. CDR3 length equals 13 residues. The germline V gene encodes CDR1 SGHKS and CDR2 YYEKEE (reference sequence). The CDR3 bases are TGTGCCAGCAGCTTGGCCAGGGCCTATGGCTACACCTTC. It is translated as CASSLARAYGYTF.

This clonotype came up many times. The gene calls are TRBV10-2 and TRBJ1-5; TRBD1 agrees at 7 bases. The CDR3 runs to 16 residues. CDR1 is WSHSY and CDR2 is SAAADI in the germline V gene. J lost 1 base, V lost 6 bases, and 9 bases had no gene match. In DNA form, the CDR3 reads TGCGCCAGCAGCCAAAGGGCGACAGGGAGCAATCAGCCCCAGCATTTT. Amino acid sequence: CASSQRATGSNQPQHF.

Ten or more counts support this clonotype. The gene calls are TRBV7-9 and TRBJ2-7; D is perhaps TRBD1 (6 bases). V shed 3 bases and J shed 0 bases, with 15 bases lying between them. CDR1 SEHNR and CDR2 FQNEAQ come from the germline V gene (reference sequence). The CDR3 length is 16 residues. The CDR3 protein is CASSFPSTGFSYEQYF. CDR3 in DNA: TGTGCCAGCAGCTTCCCATCGACAGGCTTCTCCTACGAGCAGTACTTC.

This clonotype was seen ten or more times. The chain is built from TRBV3-1 and TRBJ2-1, with TRBD2 identical over 11 bases. The CDR3 covers 17 residues. CDR1 is LGHDT, CDR2 YNNKEL, per germline (reference sequence). J gave up 10 bases and V 2 bases, and 13 bases lay outside the gene matches. The CDR3 nucleotides are TGTGCCAGCAGCCAAATTATGCGTAGCGGGGGGGCCGGGGAGCAGTTCTTC. As protein: CASSQIMRSGGAGEQFF.

Many counts were recorded for this clonotype. The chain links TRBV10-3 to TRBJ1-1, with TRBD1 identical over 8 bases. V dropped 9 bases and J dropped 1; count of bases not matched to a gene: 4. The CDR3 contains 13 residues. Germline V gene data show CDR1 as ENHRY and CDR2 as SYGVKD. CDR3 loop: CAIRTGSNTEAFF. The CDR3 DNA reads as TGTGCCATAAGGACAGGGTCGAACACTGAAGCTTTCTTT.

There are many counts of this clonotype. V is TRBV7-9 and J is TRBJ1-3; no firm D call. The CDR3 loop spans 14 amino acids. Looked up from germline, CDR1 is SEHNR and CDR2 is FQNEAQ (reference sequence). Trimming pared 1 base from V and 3 bases from J, leaving 7 bases between. The CDR3 nucleotides are TGTGCCAGCAGCTTAGAACAGATTGGAAACACCATATATTTT. Translation: CASSLEQIGNTIYF.

This clonotype was picked up one time. Since a much larger clone is just one base distant, this may be a read error. The chain joins TRBV6-5 to TRBJ2-6; D may be TRBD1 (7 bases). The CDR3 sequence is 17 residues long. Germline assignment: CDR1 MNHEY and CDR2 SVGAGI. V gave up 3 bases and J gave up 4 bases, with 16 bases separating them. CDR3 bases: TGTGCCAGCAGTTATTTCAGGGGGGTAAAGGGGGCCAACGTCCTGACTTTC. Its translation is CASSYFRGVKGANVLTF.

There are many counts of this clonotype. In DNA, the CDR3 is TGCAGCGTCCGACAGGCCCAAAACATTCAGTACTTC. Its translation: CSVRQAQNIQYF. The chain is built from TRBV29-1 and TRBJ2-4; perhaps TRBD1 as D (6 bases). Germline CDR1 reads SQVTM; CDR2 reads ANQGSEA. Trimming took off 6 bases at V and 5 bases at J, with 11 bases between the two ends. The CDR3 is 12 amino acids.

This clonotype was observed at least ten times. This chain joins TRBV9 and TRBJ2-3; D could derive from TRBD1 or TRBD2 (5 bases each). Trimming took 8 bases from V and 5 from J, leaving 15 bases between them. This CDR3 has 13 amino acids. Germline CDR1 is SGDLS and CDR2 is YYNGEE. The CDR3 DNA reads as TGTGCCAGTTCCCCGGGACGGCAAGATACGCAGTATTTT. It translates to CASSPGRQDTQYF.

This clonotype was observed at least ten times. The chain recombines TRBV10-2 with TRBJ2-6, with a weak D call TRBD1 (7 bases). Per the germline V gene, CDR1 is WSHSY and CDR2 is SAAADI. This CDR3 is 18 amino acids long. Trimming removed 4 bases at V and 1 base at J, with 17 bases between. The CDR3 nucleotides are TGCGCCAGCAGTGGGAGGGACAGCGCTCCTTCTGGGGCCAACGTCCTGACTTTC. Its protein is CASSGRDSAPSGANVLTF.

This clonotype has only a few counts. This chain joins TRBV5-5 and TRBJ1-5; a weak D match, TRBD1 (5 bases). Between the trimmed V and J ends, which lost 1 base and 2 bases, there was a span of 7 bases. The CDR3 is 14 amino acids. Germline CDR1 is SGHKS and CDR2 is YYEKEE (reference sequence). The CDR3 loop reads CASSLLQGNQPQHF. CDR3 in DNA: TGTGCCAGCAGCTTGCTACAGGGCAATCAGCCCCAGCATTTT.

This clonotype was counted ten times or more. The chain employs TRBV7-2 and TRBJ2-3; TRBD2 aligns across 9 bases. The ends lost 5 bases at V and 2 bases at J; junction bases unmatched: 5. Looked up from germline, CDR1 is SGHTA and CDR2 is FQGNSA. The CDR3 has 15 amino acids. The CDR3 reads CASSQTSGFTDTQYF. In nucleotides, the CDR3 is TGTGCCAGCAGCCAAACTAGCGGGTTCACAGATACGCAGTATTTT.

The table lists this clonotype with many counts. This chain uses TRBV5-1 with TRBJ2-7; D gene unclear. The CDR3 is 13 residues long. From germline, CDR1 is SGHRS and CDR2 YFSETQ. The V and J ends lost 0 bases and 5 bases respectively, with 9 bases between them. As DNA, the CDR3 is TGCGCCAGCAGCTTGGTTCTGGACCACGAGCAGTACTTC. Encoded protein: CASSLVLDHEQYF.

This clonotype was recorded many times. The CDR3 coding sequence is TGCGCCAGCAGCTTGGACGTTGGGGGCGAGCAGTTCTTC. It encodes CASSLDVGGEQFF. The chain has TRBV5-1 and TRBJ2-1; TRBD1 might be the D (6 bases). Germline V gives CDR1 SGHRS, CDR2 YFSETQ. The CDR3 spans 13 residues. Trimming left V 0 bases short and J 10 bases short, with 11 bases between.

This clonotype has at least ten counts. The chain joins TRBV20-1 to TRBJ2-2, with D perhaps given as TRBD1 or TRBD2 (5 bases each). Between the trimmed V and J ends, which lost 6 bases and 0 bases, there was a span of 17 bases. Germline CDR1 and CDR2: DFQATT and SNEGSKA (reference sequence). The CDR3 spans 16 residues. DNA of the CDR3: TGCAGTGCCCCCCCGCCTGGGGGAGCGAACACCGGGGAGCTGTTTTTT. It yields the protein CSAPPPGGANTGELFF.